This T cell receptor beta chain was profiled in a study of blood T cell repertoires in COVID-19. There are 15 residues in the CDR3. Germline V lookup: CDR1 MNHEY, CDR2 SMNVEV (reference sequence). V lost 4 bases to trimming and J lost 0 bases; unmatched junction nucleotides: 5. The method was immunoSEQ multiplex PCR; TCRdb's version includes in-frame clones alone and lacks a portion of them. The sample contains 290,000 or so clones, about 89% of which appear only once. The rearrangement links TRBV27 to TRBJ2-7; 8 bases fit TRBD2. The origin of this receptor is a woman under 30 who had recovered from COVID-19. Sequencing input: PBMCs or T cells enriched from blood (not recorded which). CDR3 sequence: CASSSLAGASYEQYF. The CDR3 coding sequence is TGTGCCAGCAGTTCTCTAGCGGGCGCCTCCTACGAGCAGTACTTC.